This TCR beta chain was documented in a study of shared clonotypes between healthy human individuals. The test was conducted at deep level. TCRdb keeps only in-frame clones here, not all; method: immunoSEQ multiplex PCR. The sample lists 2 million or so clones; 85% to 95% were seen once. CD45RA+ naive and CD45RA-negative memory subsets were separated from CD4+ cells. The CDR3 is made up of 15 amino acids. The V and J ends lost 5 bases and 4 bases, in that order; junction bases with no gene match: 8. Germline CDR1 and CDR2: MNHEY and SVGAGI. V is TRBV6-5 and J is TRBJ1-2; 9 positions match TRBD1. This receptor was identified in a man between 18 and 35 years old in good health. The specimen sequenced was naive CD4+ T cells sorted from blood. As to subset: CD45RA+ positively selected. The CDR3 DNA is TGTGCCAGCAGTCTAGGACAGGGGATCTTCTATGGCTACACCTTC. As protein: CASSLGQGIFYGYTF.